This is a list of T cell receptor beta chains from one sample in a study of blood T cell repertoires in COVID-19. This table comes from immunoSEQ multiplex PCR, and its TCRdb copy is limited to in-frame clones, with some not included. This table holds approximately 300,000 clones, 85% to 95% found once. Sequencing used PBMCs or T cells enriched from blood (not recorded which). The receptors were gathered from a young woman who had been exposed to COVID-19. Each CDR3 is given with its conserved first and last residue. D genes are given only for firm matches. Rows may omit the clone size; those that give it use once, few, many or a size class.

j_call: TRBJ1-1
clone_size: NA
v_call: TRBV3-1/TRBV3-2
cdr3_length: 15
d_call: NA
cdr3_aa: CASSQGGQSPVLAFF
cdr3_nt: TGTGCCAGCAGCCAAGGAGGGCAGAGTCCAGTTCTGGCTTTCTTT

j_call: TRBJ2-7
clone_size: NA
v_call: TRBV11-2
cdr3_length: 15
d_call: TRBD1
cdr3_aa: CASSQGTGGYYEQYF
cdr3_nt: TGTGCCAGCAGCCAAGGGACAGGGGGTTACTACGAGCAGTACTTC

j_call: TRBJ2-7
clone_size: NA
v_call: TRBV27
cdr3_length: 14
d_call: TRBD2
cdr3_aa: CASSLLAGLHEQYF
cdr3_nt: TGTGCCAGCAGTTTACTAGCGGGGCTGCACGAGCAGTACTTC

j_call: TRBJ1-4
clone_size: NA
v_call: TRBV5-6
cdr3_length: 15
d_call: NA
cdr3_aa: CASSSQGLGNEKLFF
cdr3_nt: TGTGCCAGCAGCTCCCAGGGATTGGGTAATGAAAAACTGTTTTTT

j_call: TRBJ1-2
clone_size: NA
v_call: TRBV2
cdr3_length: 16
d_call: NA
cdr3_aa: CARFEVRQDSNYGYTF
cdr3_nt: TGTGCCAGGTTTGAAGTCAGACAGGATTCTAACTATGGCTACACCTTC

j_call: TRBJ1-4
clone_size: few
v_call: TRBV27
cdr3_length: 14
d_call: NA
cdr3_aa: CASSVNLLDEKLFF
cdr3_nt: TGTGCCAGCAGTGTTAACTTGTTAGATGAAAAACTGTTTTTT

j_call: TRBJ2-3
clone_size: once
v_call: TRBV29-1
cdr3_length: 15
d_call: NA
cdr3_aa: CSVEDQLNTTDTQYF
cdr3_nt: TGCAGCGTTGAAGATCAACTAAACACCACAGATACGCAGTATTTT

j_call: TRBJ1-1
clone_size: once
v_call: TRBV19
cdr3_length: 15
d_call: TRBD1
cdr3_aa: CASSIARGLGTEAFF
cdr3_nt: TGTGCCAGTAGTATAGCCAGGGGGCTCGGCACTGAAGCTTTCTTT

j_call: TRBJ2-3
clone_size: once
v_call: TRBV7-8
cdr3_length: 16
d_call: NA
cdr3_aa: CASSLGEQGLGGTQYF
cdr3_nt: TGTGCCAGCAGCTTAGGCGAACAGGGGCTCGGGGGTACGCAGTATTTT

j_call: TRBJ1-2
clone_size: NA
v_call: TRBV29-1
cdr3_length: 10
d_call: NA
cdr3_aa: CSAEQDGYTF
cdr3_nt: TGCAGCGCCGAACAGGACGGCTACACCTTC

j_call: TRBJ1-1
clone_size: once
v_call: TRBV2
cdr3_length: 14
d_call: NA
cdr3_aa: CASCRTTHNTEAFF
cdr3_nt: TGTGCCAGCTGCAGGACAACCCACAACACTGAAGCTTTCTTT

j_call: TRBJ1-5
clone_size: NA
v_call: TRBV6-6
cdr3_length: 12
d_call: NA
cdr3_aa: CASSQSTGLQHF
cdr3_nt: TGTGCCAGCAGCCAGTCGACGGGTCTCCAGCATTTT

j_call: TRBJ1-2
clone_size: NA
v_call: TRBV5-4
cdr3_length: 15
d_call: TRBD1
cdr3_aa: CASSAGQGKNYGYTF
cdr3_nt: TGTGCCAGCAGCGCGGGACAGGGGAAGAACTATGGCTACACCTTC

j_call: TRBJ1-2
clone_size: NA
v_call: TRBV3-1/TRBV3-2
cdr3_length: 12
d_call: NA
cdr3_aa: CASSHRGEGYTF
cdr3_nt: TGTGCCAGCAGCCACAGGGGCGAAGGCTACACCTTC

j_call: TRBJ1-1
clone_size: NA
v_call: TRBV7-3
cdr3_length: 18
d_call: TRBD1
cdr3_aa: CASSLRPILTGRGTEAFF
cdr3_nt: TGTGCCAGCAGCTTACGTCCGATTCTGACAGGGCGGGGCACTGAAGCTTTCTTT

j_call: TRBJ2-7
clone_size: NA
v_call: TRBV11-3
cdr3_length: 15
d_call: NA
cdr3_aa: CASSLHSEVAYEQYF
cdr3_nt: TGTGCCAGCAGCCTGCACTCGGAGGTGGCCTACGAGCAGTACTTC

j_call: TRBJ2-7
clone_size: NA
v_call: TRBV10-3
cdr3_length: 14
d_call: TRBD1
cdr3_aa: CAMSRDRDIYEQYF
cdr3_nt: TGTGCCATGTCGAGGGACAGGGATATCTACGAGCAGTACTTC

j_call: TRBJ1-3
clone_size: NA
v_call: TRBV6-1
cdr3_length: 16
d_call: NA
cdr3_aa: CASSESGHSSGNTIYF
cdr3_nt: TGTGCCAGCAGTGAGTCAGGGCATAGCTCTGGAAACACCATATATTTT

j_call: TRBJ1-5
clone_size: NA
v_call: TRBV16
cdr3_length: 12
d_call: NA
cdr3_aa: CASSPTIQPQHF
cdr3_nt: TGTGCCAGCAGCCCGACAATTCAGCCCCAGCATTTT

j_call: TRBJ1-4
clone_size: once
v_call: TRBV19
cdr3_length: 16
d_call: TRBD1
cdr3_aa: CASSSQGTGFNEKLFF
cdr3_nt: TGTGCCAGTAGTTCCCAGGGGACAGGGTTTAATGAAAAACTGTTTTTT

j_call: TRBJ1-4
clone_size: NA
v_call: TRBV6-6
cdr3_length: 16
d_call: NA
cdr3_aa: CASSYGFGGTNEKLFF
cdr3_nt: TGTGCCAGCAGTTACGGGTTCGGGGGGACTAATGAAAAACTGTTTTTT

j_call: TRBJ1-1
clone_size: NA
v_call: TRBV5-5
cdr3_length: 15
d_call: NA
cdr3_aa: CASSLAARVDTEAFF
cdr3_nt: TGTGCCAGCAGCTTGGCCGCCAGGGTGGACACTGAAGCTTTCTTT

j_call: TRBJ1-1
clone_size: NA
v_call: TRBV6-5
cdr3_length: 14
d_call: NA
cdr3_aa: CASSYSVEWTEAFF
cdr3_nt: TGTGCCAGCAGTTACTCGGTCGAGTGGACTGAAGCTTTCTTT

j_call: TRBJ1-1
clone_size: many
v_call: TRBV5-1
cdr3_length: 14
d_call: NA
cdr3_aa: CASSLADNRVGAFF
cdr3_nt: TGCGCCAGCAGCTTGGCAGACAACAGGGTAGGGGCTTTCTTT

j_call: TRBJ1-1
clone_size: NA
v_call: TRBV19
cdr3_length: 16
d_call: NA
cdr3_aa: CASSSHRGFRDTEAFF
cdr3_nt: TGTGCCAGTAGTTCCCACCGGGGGTTTAGGGACACTGAAGCTTTCTTT

j_call: TRBJ1-2
clone_size: NA
v_call: TRBV5-4
cdr3_length: 16
d_call: TRBD1
cdr3_aa: CASSLRGQESYYGYTF
cdr3_nt: TGTGCCAGCAGCTTACGTGGACAGGAAAGTTATTATGGCTACACCTTC

j_call: TRBJ2-2
clone_size: NA
v_call: TRBV5-6
cdr3_length: 13
d_call: NA
cdr3_aa: CASPSPRTGELFF
cdr3_nt: TGTGCCAGCCCCTCCCCGAGGACCGGGGAGCTGTTTTTT

j_call: TRBJ2-5
clone_size: NA
v_call: TRBV14
cdr3_length: 15
d_call: NA
cdr3_aa: CASSQESRGQETQYF
cdr3_nt: TGTGCCAGCAGCCAAGAATCTCGGGGGCAAGAGACCCAGTACTTC